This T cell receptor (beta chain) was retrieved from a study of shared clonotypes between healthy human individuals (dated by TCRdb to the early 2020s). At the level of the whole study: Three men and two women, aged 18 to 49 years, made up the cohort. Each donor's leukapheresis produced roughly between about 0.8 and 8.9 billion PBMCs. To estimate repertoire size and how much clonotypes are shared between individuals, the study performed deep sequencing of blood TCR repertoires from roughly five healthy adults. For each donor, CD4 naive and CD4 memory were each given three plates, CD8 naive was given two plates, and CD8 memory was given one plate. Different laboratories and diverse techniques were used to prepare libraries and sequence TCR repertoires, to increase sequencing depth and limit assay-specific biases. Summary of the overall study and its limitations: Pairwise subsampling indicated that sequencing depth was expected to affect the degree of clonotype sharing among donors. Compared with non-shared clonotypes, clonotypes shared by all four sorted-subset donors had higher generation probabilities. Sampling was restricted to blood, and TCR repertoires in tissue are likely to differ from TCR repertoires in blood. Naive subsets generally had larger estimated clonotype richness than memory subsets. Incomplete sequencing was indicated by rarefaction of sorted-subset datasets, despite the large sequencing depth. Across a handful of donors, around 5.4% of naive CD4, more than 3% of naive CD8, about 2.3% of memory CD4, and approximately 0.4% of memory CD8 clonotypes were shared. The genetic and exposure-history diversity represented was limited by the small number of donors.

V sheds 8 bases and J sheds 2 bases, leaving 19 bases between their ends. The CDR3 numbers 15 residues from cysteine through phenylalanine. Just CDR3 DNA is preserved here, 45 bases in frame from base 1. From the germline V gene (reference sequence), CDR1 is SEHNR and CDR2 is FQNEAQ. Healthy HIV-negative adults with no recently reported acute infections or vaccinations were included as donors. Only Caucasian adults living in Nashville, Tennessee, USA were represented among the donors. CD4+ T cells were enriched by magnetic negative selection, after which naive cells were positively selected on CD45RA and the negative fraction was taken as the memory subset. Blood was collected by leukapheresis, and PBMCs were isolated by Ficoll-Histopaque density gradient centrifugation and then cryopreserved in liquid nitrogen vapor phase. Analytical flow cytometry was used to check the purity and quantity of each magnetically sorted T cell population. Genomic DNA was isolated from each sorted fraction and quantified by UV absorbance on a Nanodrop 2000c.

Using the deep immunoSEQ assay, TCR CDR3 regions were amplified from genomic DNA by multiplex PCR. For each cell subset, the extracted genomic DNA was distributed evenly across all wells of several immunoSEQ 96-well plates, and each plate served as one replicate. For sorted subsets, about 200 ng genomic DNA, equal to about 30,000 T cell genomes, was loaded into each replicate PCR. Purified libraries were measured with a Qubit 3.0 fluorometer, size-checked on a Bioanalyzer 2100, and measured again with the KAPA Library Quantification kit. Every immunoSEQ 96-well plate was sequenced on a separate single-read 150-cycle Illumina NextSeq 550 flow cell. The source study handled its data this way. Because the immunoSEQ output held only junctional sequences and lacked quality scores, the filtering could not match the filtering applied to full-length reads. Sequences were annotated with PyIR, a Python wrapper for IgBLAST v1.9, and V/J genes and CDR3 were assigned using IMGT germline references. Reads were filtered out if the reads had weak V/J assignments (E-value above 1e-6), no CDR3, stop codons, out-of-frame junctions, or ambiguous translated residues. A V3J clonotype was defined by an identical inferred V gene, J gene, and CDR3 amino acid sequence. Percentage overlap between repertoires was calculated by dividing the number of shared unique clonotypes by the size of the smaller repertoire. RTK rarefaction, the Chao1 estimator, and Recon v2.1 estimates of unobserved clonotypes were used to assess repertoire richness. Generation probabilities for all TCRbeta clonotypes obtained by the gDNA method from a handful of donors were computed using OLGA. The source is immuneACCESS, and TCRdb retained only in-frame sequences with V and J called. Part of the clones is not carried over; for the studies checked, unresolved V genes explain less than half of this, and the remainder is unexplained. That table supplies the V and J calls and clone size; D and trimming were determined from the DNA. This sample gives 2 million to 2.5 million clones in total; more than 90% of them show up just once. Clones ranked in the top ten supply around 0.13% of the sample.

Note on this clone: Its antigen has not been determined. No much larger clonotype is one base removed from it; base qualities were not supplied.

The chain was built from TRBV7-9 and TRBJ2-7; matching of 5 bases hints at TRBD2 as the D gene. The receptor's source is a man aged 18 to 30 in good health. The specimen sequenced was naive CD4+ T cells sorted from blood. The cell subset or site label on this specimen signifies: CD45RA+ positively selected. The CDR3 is CASGDSKRFTYEQYF. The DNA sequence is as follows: TGTGCCAGCGGGGATTCTAAGCGGTTCACCTACGAGCAGTACTTC.